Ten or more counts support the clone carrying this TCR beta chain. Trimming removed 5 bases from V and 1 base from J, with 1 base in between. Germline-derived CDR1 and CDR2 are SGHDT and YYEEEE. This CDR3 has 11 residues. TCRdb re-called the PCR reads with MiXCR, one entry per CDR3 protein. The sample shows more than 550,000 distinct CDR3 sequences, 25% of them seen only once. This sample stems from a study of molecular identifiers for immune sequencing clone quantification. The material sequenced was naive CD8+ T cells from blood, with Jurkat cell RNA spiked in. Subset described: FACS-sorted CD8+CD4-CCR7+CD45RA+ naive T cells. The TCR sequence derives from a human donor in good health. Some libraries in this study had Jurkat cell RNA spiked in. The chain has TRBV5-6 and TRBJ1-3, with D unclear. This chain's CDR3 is CASSSGNTIYF. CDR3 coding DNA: TGTGCCAGCAGTTCTGGAAACACCATATATTTT.